This T cell receptor (beta chain) was found in a study of memory CD4+ T cells and cytomegalovirus serostatus. At the level of the study: Of the healthy Belgian adults, under 10 were CMV seropositive and 24 seronegative.

Libraries were prepared by immunoSEQ multiplex PCR; TCRdb keeps only in-frame clonotypes and omits some of them. Among 35,000 to 50,000 clones listed, around 78% were seen once. Remarks on this clone: The antigen is undetermined.

From germline, CDR1 is SEHNR and CDR2 FQNEAQ (reference sequence). The CDR3 sequence is 12 residues long. The V end was cut by 1 base, the J end by 9 bases, with 9 bases between. Single viable CD3+CD4+CD8-CD45RO+ cells were sorted as the memory CD4+ T cells. Serum IgG to CMV pp150, pp28, p38 and p52 defined serostatus. Study results and caveats: Suggested: most of the CMV-linked TCR signature lies in CD4+ memory cells.

Sequencing was performed on memory CD4+ T cells from blood. This clonotype was sampled from an adult in good health and CMV-seronegative. V gene TRBV7-9 combines with J gene TRBJ2-5; weak D call: TRBD2 (6 bases). Written as DNA, the CDR3 is TGTGCCAGCAGCTTAGTAGGAGGGTCCCAGTACTTC. Its protein is CASSLVGGSQYF.